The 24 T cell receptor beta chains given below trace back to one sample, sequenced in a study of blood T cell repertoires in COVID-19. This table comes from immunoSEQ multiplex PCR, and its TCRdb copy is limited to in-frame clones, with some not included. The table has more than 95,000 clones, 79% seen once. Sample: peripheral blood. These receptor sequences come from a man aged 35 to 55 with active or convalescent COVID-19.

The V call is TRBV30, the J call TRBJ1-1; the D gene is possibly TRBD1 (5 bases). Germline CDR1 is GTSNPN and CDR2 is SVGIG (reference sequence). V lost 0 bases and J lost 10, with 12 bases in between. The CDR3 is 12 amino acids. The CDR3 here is CAWSVGWGGAFF. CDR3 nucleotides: TGTGCCTGGAGTGTCGGCTGGGGGGGAGCTTTCTTT.

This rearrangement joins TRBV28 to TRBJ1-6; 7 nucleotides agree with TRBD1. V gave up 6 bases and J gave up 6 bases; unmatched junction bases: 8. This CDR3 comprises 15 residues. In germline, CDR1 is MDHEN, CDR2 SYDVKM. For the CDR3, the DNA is TGTGCCAGCAGCCCGGGAGGGGGCCCTAATTCACCCCTCCACTTT. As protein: CASSPGGGPNSPLHF.

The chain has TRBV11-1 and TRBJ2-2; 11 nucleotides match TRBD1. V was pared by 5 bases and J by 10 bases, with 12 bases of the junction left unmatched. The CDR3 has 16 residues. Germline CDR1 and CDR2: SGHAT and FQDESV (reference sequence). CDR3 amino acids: CASSLGQGASFEELFF. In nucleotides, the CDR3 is TGTGCCAGCAGCCTCGGACAGGGGGCGTCGTTCGAGGAGCTGTTTTTT.

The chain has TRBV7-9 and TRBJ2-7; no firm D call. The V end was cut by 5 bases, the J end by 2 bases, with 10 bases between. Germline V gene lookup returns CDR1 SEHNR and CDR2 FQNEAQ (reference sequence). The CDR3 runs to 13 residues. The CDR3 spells CASSNTNTYEQYF. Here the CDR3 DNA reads TGTGCCAGCAGCAACACGAATACCTACGAGCAGTACTTC.

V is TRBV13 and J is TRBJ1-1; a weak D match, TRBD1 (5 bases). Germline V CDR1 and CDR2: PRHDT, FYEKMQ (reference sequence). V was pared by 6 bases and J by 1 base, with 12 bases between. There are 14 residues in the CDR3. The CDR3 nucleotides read TGTGCCAGCAGGGAGACAGTAAAGAACACTGAAGCTTTCTTT. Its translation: CASRETVKNTEAFF.

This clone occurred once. This chain's CDR3 is CASSFGSGNTEAFF. The CDR3 nucleotides read TGTGCCAGCAGCTTCGGTTCAGGGAACACTGAAGCTTTCTTT. The chain has TRBV7-2 and TRBJ1-1; D is undetermined. This CDR3 has 14 amino acids. Germline CDR1 is SGHTA and CDR2 is FQGNSA. Trimming shortened V by 3 bases and J by 1 base, and 9 bases separated the two germline ends.

The CDR3 DNA reads TGTGCCAGCAGTCGAACCACAGGGGGCGGAATTAACACTGAAGCTTTCTTT. Its translation: CASSRTTGGGINTEAFF. The rearrangement joins TRBV3-1 (or the pseudogene TRBV3-2) to TRBJ1-1, with TRBD1 identical over 9 bases. The CDR3 contains 17 residues. V was pared by 6 bases and J by 2 bases, with 13 bases of the junction left unmatched. Germline loops: CDR1 LGHDT, CDR2 YNNKEL (reference sequence).

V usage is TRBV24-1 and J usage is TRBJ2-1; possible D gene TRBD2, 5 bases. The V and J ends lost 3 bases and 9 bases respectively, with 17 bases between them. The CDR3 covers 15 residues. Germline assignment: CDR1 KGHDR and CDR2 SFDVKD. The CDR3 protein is CATSDGVVGVGEQFF. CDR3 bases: TGTGCCACCAGTGATGGGGTTGTCGGGGTCGGTGAGCAGTTCTTC.

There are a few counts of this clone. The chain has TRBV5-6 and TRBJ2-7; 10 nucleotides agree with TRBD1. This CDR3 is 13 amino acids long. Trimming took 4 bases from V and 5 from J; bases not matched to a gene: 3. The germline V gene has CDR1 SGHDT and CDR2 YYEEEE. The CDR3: CASSRQGADEQYF. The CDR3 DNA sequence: TGTGCCAGCAGCCGACAGGGGGCCGACGAGCAGTACTTC.

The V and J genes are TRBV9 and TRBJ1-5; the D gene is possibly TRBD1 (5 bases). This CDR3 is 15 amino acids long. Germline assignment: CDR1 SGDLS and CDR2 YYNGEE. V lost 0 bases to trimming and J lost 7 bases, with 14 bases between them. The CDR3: CASSVDGGDYQPQHF. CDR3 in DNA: TGTGCCAGCAGCGTAGATGGAGGGGATTACCAGCCCCAGCATTTT.

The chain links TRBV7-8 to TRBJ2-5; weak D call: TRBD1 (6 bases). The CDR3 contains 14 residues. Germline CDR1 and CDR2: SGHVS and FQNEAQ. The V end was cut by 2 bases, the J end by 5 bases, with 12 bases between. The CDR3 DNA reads TGTGCCAGCAGCTTAAGACAGGCGAGGGAGACCCAGTACTTC. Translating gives CASSLRQARETQYF.

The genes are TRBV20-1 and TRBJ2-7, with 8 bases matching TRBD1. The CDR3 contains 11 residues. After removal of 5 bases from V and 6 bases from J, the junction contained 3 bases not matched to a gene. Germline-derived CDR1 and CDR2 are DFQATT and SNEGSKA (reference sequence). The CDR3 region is CSALQGVEQYF. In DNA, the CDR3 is TGCAGTGCTCTACAGGGGGTCGAGCAGTACTTC.

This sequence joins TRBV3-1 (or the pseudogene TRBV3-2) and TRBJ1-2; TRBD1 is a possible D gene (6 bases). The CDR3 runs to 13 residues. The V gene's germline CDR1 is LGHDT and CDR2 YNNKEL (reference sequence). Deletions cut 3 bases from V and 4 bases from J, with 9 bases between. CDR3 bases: TGTGCCAGCAGCCAGGACAGTTTCTATGGCTACACCTTC. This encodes CASSQDSFYGYTF.

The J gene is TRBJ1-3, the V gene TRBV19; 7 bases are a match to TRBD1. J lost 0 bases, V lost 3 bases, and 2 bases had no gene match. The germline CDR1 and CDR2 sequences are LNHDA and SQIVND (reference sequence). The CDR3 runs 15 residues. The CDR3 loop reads CASSMGTVSGNTIYF. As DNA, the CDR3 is TGTGCCAGTAGTATGGGGACAGTCTCTGGAAACACCATATATTTT.

Here the CDR3 reads CAISEGTSGFYEQYF. The CDR3 DNA follows: TGTGCCATCAGTGAGGGGACTAGCGGGTTCTACGAGCAGTACTTC. J is TRBJ2-7 and V is TRBV10-3, with 12 positions matching TRBD2. This CDR3 has 15 amino acids. V was pared by 2 bases and J by 3 bases, with 2 bases of the junction left unmatched. The V gene's germline CDR1 is ENHRY and CDR2 SYGVKD.

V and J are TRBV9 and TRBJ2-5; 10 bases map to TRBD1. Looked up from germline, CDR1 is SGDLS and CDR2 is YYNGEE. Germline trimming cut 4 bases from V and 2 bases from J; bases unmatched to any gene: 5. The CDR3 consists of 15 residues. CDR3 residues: CASSLDRGSQETQYF. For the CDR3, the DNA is TGTGCCAGCAGCTTGGACAGGGGGTCTCAAGAGACCCAGTACTTC.

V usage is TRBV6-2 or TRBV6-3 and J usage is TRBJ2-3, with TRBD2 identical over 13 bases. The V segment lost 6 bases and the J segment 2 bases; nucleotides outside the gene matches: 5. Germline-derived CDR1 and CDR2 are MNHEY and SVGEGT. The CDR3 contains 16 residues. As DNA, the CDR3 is TGTGCCAGCAGCATGGGACTAGCGGGACACACAGATACGCAGTATTTT. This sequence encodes CASSMGLAGHTDTQYF.

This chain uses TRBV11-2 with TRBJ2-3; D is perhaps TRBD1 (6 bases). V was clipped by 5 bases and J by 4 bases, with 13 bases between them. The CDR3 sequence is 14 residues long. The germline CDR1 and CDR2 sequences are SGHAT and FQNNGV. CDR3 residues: CASSTTGLADTQYF. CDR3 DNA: TGTGCCAGCAGCACAACAGGGCTCGCAGATACGCAGTATTTT.

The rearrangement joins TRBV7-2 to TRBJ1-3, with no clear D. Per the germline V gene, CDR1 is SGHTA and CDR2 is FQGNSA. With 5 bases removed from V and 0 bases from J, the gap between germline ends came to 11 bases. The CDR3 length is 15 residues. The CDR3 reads CASSIDIGSGNTIYF. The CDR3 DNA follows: TGTGCCAGCAGCATCGACATAGGCTCTGGAAACACCATATATTTT.

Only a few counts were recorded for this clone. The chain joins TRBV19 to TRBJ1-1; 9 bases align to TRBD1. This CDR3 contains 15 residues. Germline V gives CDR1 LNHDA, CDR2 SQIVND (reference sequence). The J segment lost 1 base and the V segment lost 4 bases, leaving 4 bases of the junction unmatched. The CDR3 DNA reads TGTGCCAGTAGTAAACGACAGGGGGGGAACACTGAAGCTTTCTTT. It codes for CASSKRQGGNTEAFF. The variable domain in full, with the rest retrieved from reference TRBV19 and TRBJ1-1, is DGGITQSPKYLFRKEGQNVTLSCEQNLNHDAMYWYRQDPGQGLRLIYYSQIVNDFQKGDIAEGYSVSREKKESFPLTVTSAQKNPTAFYLCASSKRQGGNTEAFFGQGTRLTVV.

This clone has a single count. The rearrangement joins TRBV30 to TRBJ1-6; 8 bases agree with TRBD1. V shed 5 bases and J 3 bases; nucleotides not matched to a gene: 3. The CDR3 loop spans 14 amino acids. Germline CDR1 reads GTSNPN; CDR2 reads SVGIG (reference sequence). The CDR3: CAWGDRGYNSPLHF. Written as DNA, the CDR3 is TGTGCCTGGGGCGACAGGGGCTATAATTCACCCCTCCACTTT.

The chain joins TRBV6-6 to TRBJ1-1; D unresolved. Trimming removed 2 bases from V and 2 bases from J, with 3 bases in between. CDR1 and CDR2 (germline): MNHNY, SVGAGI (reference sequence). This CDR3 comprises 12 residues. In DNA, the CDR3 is TGTGCCAGCAGTTACCGTAACACTGAAGCTTTCTTT. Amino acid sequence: CASSYRNTEAFF.

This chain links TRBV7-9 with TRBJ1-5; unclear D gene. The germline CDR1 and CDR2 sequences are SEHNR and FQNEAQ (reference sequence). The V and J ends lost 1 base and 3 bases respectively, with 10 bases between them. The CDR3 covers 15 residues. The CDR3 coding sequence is TGTGCCAGCAGCTTAGATTCAGGAAACAATCAGCCCCAGCATTTT. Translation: CASSLDSGNNQPQHF.

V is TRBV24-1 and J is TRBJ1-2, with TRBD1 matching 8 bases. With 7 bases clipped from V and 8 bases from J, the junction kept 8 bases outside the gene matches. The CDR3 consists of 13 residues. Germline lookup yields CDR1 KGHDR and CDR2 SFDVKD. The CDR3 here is CATSRTGLLGYTF. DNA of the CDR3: TGTGCCACCAGCAGGACAGGGCTTTTGGGCTACACCTTC.